This TCR beta chain was observed in a study of shared clonotypes between healthy human individuals. Study details: Every donor yielded three CD4 naive, three CD4 memory, two CD8 naive and one CD8 memory plate.

CDR3 length: 15 amino acids. The junction had 7 bases not matched to a gene; V was cut back by 3 bases and J by 4 bases. Germline loops: CDR1 MNHEY, CDR2 SMNVEV (reference sequence). The table came from immunoSEQ multiplex PCR; TCRdb's copy has only in-frame clones and leaves some out. The sample records millions of clones, approximately 95% being singletons. The gene calls are TRBV27 and TRBJ1-2; 8 bases are shared with TRBD1. The sequence was collected from a man younger than 35 in good health. Some clones in this sample may be carry-over from other donors' samples. The specimen was naive CD4+ T cells from PBMCs. Subset given: CD45RA+ positively selected. CDR3 sequence (DNA): TGTGCCAGCAGTTTGGCAGGGGGCTCCCTCTATGGCTACACCTTC. It codes for CASSLAGGSLYGYTF.